The 28 T cell receptor beta chains given below trace back to one sample, sequenced in a study of blood T cell repertoires in COVID-19. Libraries were prepared by immunoSEQ multiplex PCR; TCRdb keeps only in-frame clonotypes and omits some of them. The table shows roughly 89,000 clones, with about 80% occurring only once. The sequencing input was peripheral blood. Receptors originate from a woman aged 70-85 years with acute or convalescent COVID-19.

The V and J genes are TRBV5-1 and TRBJ2-1, with a possible D match to TRBD2 (6 bases). Looked up from germline, CDR1 is SGHRS and CDR2 is YFSETQ. V lost 4 bases and J 8 bases, leaving 16 bases between the germline ends. The CDR3 length is 14 residues. The CDR3 sequence: CASSTTGGQYEQFF. CDR3 in DNA: TGCGCCAGCAGCACGACCGGAGGGCAATATGAGCAGTTCTTC.

The chain links TRBV30 to TRBJ2-7, with 7 nucleotides matching TRBD1. J lost 2 bases, V lost 0 bases, and 1 base had no gene match. This CDR3 region has 13 residues. Per germline, CDR1 GTSNPN and CDR2 SVGIG (reference sequence). CDR3 protein: CAWSVGQPYEQYF. CDR3 DNA sequence: TGTGCCTGGAGTGTGGGACAGCCCTACGAGCAGTACTTC.

The V call is TRBV28, the J call TRBJ1-5, with D uncertain. Germline V gives CDR1 MDHEN, CDR2 SYDVKM. The CDR3 runs to 15 residues. The V and J ends lost 6 bases and 3 bases respectively, with 15 bases between them. CDR3 DNA sequence: TGTGCCAGCAGCCCCGGGAGAGGGCCCAATCAGCCCCAGCATTTT. It translates to CASSPGRGPNQPQHF.

V and J are TRBV2 and TRBJ2-1; tentatively, D is TRBD2 (7 bases). The CDR3 has 15 residues. Trimming removed 0 bases at V and 6 bases at J, with 12 bases between. The germline gives CDR1 SNHLY, CDR2 FYNNEI. The DNA for the CDR3 is TGTGCCAGCAGTGAAGCGGGGGGGCCGTTCAATGAGCAGTTCTTC. Amino acids: CASSEAGGPFNEQFF.

This sequence joins TRBV11-2 and TRBJ2-6; 8 bases line up with TRBD1. With V trimmed by 1 base and J by 4 bases, 6 bases remained unmatched. This CDR3 region has 17 residues. Germline V lookup: CDR1 SGHAT, CDR2 FQNNGV. The CDR3 protein is CASSLVRTGIGANVLTF. As DNA, the CDR3 is TGTGCCAGCAGCTTAGTTCGGACAGGGATCGGGGCCAACGTCCTGACTTTC.

The V gene is TRBV24-1, the J gene TRBJ1-5, with a tentative D call TRBD1 (5 bases). The germline V gene has CDR1 KGHDR and CDR2 SFDVKD. CDR3 length equals 15 residues. V shed 2 bases and J shed 2 bases, with 9 bases lying between them. The CDR3 sequence: CATSDSGSGNQPQHF. DNA of the CDR3: TGTGCCACCAGTGATTCAGGGTCGGGCAATCAGCCCCAGCATTTT.

The chain uses TRBV9 and TRBJ1-6; TRBD1 matches 10 bases. Germline V lookup: CDR1 SGDLS, CDR2 YYNGEE. V dropped 3 bases and J dropped 6; count of bases not matched to a gene: 3. This CDR3 has 15 amino acids. CDR3 nucleotides: TGTGCCAGCAGCGGACAGGGGGCTGTTAATTCACCCCTCCACTTT. Protein product: CASSGQGAVNSPLHF.

This clone was picked up a small number of times. This chain links TRBV5-6 with TRBJ2-1; D is uncertain. The CDR3 is 11 amino acids. Per the germline V gene, CDR1 is SGHDT and CDR2 is YYEEEE. The V and J ends lost 5 bases and 4 bases respectively, with 4 bases between them. The CDR3 region has the DNA TGTGCCAGCAGTCAATACAATGAGCAGTTCTTC. It specifies CASSQYNEQFF.

This chain joins TRBV28 and TRBJ2-1; 7 positions match TRBD2. In germline, CDR1 is MDHEN, CDR2 SYDVKM. V lost 5 bases, J lost 2 bases, and 15 bases stayed unmatched. The CDR3 runs 18 residues. The CDR3 sequence is CASSTSAQTRGAYNEQFF. The CDR3 coding sequence is TGTGCCAGCAGTACTAGCGCCCAGACGAGGGGCGCCTACAATGAGCAGTTCTTC.

The chain has TRBV2 and TRBJ1-5; D is unresolved. Germline assignment: CDR1 SNHLY and CDR2 FYNNEI. The length of the CDR3 is 16 residues. The germline V and J ends were trimmed by 4 bases and 0 bases, with 13 bases remaining between them. The CDR3 sequence: CASSVEAANSNQPQHF. Here the CDR3 DNA reads TGTGCCAGCAGTGTAGAGGCAGCTAATAGCAATCAGCCCCAGCATTTT.

The chain joins TRBV6-2 or TRBV6-3 to TRBJ2-1, with D unclear. Germline assignment: CDR1 MNHEY and CDR2 SVGEGT. The CDR3 loop spans 15 amino acids. V was pared by 2 bases and J by 4 bases, with 12 bases between. CDR3 sequence (DNA): TGTGCCAGCAGTTACCCGAGCAACGGGTACAATGAGCAGTTCTTC. Translating it yields CASSYPSNGYNEQFF.

The gene calls are TRBV6-2 or TRBV6-3 and TRBJ2-7; TRBD2 matches 13 bases. This CDR3 has 14 residues. Trimming cost V 5 bases and J 6 bases; bases outside gene matches: 4. Germline CDR1 reads MNHEY; CDR2 reads SVGEGT. The CDR3 sequence: CASSRTSGGLEQYF. The CDR3 bases are TGTGCCAGCAGTCGGACTAGCGGGGGCCTCGAGCAGTACTTC.

V is TRBV19 and J is TRBJ2-3, with D maybe TRBD2 (5 bases). Trimming cost V 6 bases and J 0 bases, with 16 bases left between them. The CDR3 has 16 residues. From germline, CDR1 is LNHDA and CDR2 SQIVND (reference sequence). DNA of the CDR3: TGTGCCAGTAGCCCCCTGGTGGGAGCCAGCACAGATACGCAGTATTTT. This gives the protein CASSPLVGASTDTQYF.

The chain is built from TRBV28 and TRBJ1-3, with D unresolved. The CDR3 covers 16 residues. V dropped 3 bases and J dropped 1 base, with 13 bases sitting between them. Germline values: CDR1 MDHEN, CDR2 SYDVKM. In DNA, the CDR3 is TGTGCCAGCAGTTTGCGGAGGGCTTTATCTGGAAACACCATATATTTT. Translation: CASSLRRALSGNTIYF.

The chain is built from TRBV6-5 and TRBJ2-7; D is uncertain. Germline V gives CDR1 MNHEY, CDR2 SVGAGI. V lost 3 bases, J lost 0 bases, and 6 bases lay in between. The CDR3 spans 13 residues. This CDR3 reads CASSYSSSYEQYF. The CDR3 DNA follows: TGTGCCAGCAGTTATTCCTCCTCCTACGAGCAGTACTTC.

The CDR3 here is CAWATSGVPGELFF. CDR3 in DNA: TGTGCCTGGGCTACCAGCGGGGTACCCGGGGAGCTGTTTTTT. V gene TRBV30 combines with J gene TRBJ2-2, with 7 nucleotides matching TRBD2. The trim removed 5 bases at V and 6 bases at J, leaving 9 bases unmatched. The length of the CDR3 is 14 residues. CDR1 is GTSNPN, CDR2 SVGIG, per germline (reference sequence).

This chain connects TRBV30 to TRBJ2-2, with TRBD1 as a possible D gene (6 bases). CDR3 length: 13 amino acids. Germline V gene lookup returns CDR1 GTSNPN and CDR2 SVGIG (reference sequence). The V end was cut by 0 bases, the J end by 9 bases, with 11 bases between. The CDR3 sequence is CAWSVYQGRELFF. CDR3 nucleotide sequence: TGTGCCTGGAGTGTATATCAGGGGCGGGAGCTGTTTTTT.

V usage is TRBV29-1 and J usage is TRBJ2-5; 10 nucleotides align to TRBD2. With V trimmed by 6 bases and J by 5 bases, 15 bases remained unmatched. Germline CDR1 and CDR2: SQVTM and ANQGSEA. This CDR3 comprises 16 residues. The CDR3 sequence: CSVDGLAVTARETQYF. Here the CDR3 DNA reads TGCAGCGTGGACGGACTAGCGGTGACGGCTCGGGAGACCCAGTACTTC.

V usage is TRBV9 and J usage is TRBJ2-2; D might be TRBD2 (6 bases). The V end was cut by 7 bases, the J end by 0 bases, with 10 bases between. The CDR3 contains 14 residues. The germline gives CDR1 SGDLS, CDR2 YYNGEE. In DNA, the CDR3 is TGTGCCAGCGGGGGACTCGCGAACACCGGGGAGCTGTTTTTT. This codes for CASGGLANTGELFF.

The gene calls are TRBV4-3 and TRBJ2-2, with 11 positions matching TRBD2. Germline CDR1 is LGHNA and CDR2 is YSLEER. This CDR3 contains 16 residues. The V segment lost 5 bases and the J segment 4 bases; nucleotides outside the gene matches: 6. The CDR3 sequence: CASSKGTSGITGELFF. CDR3 in DNA: TGCGCCAGCAGCAAGGGGACTAGCGGTATCACCGGGGAGCTGTTTTTT.

The genes are TRBV29-1 and TRBJ2-1; 8 positions match TRBD2. The CDR3 has 15 residues. Trimming cost V 2 bases and J 0 bases; bases outside gene matches: 3. From germline, CDR1 is SQVTM and CDR2 ANQGSEA. Here the CDR3 DNA reads TGCAGCGTTGAACCAACTAGCGGCTCCTACAATGAGCAGTTCTTC. It is translated as CSVEPTSGSYNEQFF.

The chain employs TRBV24-1 and TRBJ2-2; D is possibly TRBD2 (6 bases). V was clipped by 8 bases and J by 0 bases, with 9 bases between them. The CDR3 covers 14 residues. CDR1 and CDR2 from the germline V gene are KGHDR and SFDVKD. CDR3 bases: TGTGCCACCAAGGGCGGGACGAACACCGGGGAGCTGTTTTTT. It encodes CATKGGTNTGELFF.

The chain carries TRBV28 and TRBJ1-4, with unresolved D. V lost 6 bases and J 0 bases, leaving 14 bases between the germline ends. This CDR3 has 16 residues. Germline V gives CDR1 MDHEN, CDR2 SYDVKM. As DNA, the CDR3 is TGTGCCAGCAGCTATCGGACTTTTACAACTAATGAAAAACTGTTTTTT. It encodes CASSYRTFTTNEKLFF.

The chain uses TRBV15 and TRBJ2-7; the D gene is possibly TRBD2 (6 bases). The CDR3 extends over 13 amino acids. Trimming stripped 5 bases from V and 3 bases from J, with 11 bases between. Per germline, CDR1 LNHNV and CDR2 YYDKDF (reference sequence). CDR3 residues: CATSFGGVYEQYF. The CDR3 region has the DNA TGTGCCACCAGCTTCGGGGGAGTCTACGAGCAGTACTTC.

V usage is TRBV13 and J usage is TRBJ1-1; no definite D call. Germline V gives CDR1 PRHDT, CDR2 FYEKMQ (reference sequence). V lost 5 bases and J 1 base, leaving 8 bases between the germline ends. The length of the CDR3 is 13 residues. CDR3 coding DNA: TGTGCCAGCAGCAAGCGGGCGAACACTGAAGCTTTCTTT. Translated, it gives CASSKRANTEAFF.

The chain links TRBV11-1 to TRBJ2-7; possible D gene TRBD1, 6 bases. The CDR3 loop spans 14 amino acids. V gave up 5 bases and J gave up 2 bases, with 13 bases separating them. CDR1 is SGHAT and CDR2 is FQDESV in the germline V gene (reference sequence). This CDR3 reads CASSPNRAAYEQYF. For the CDR3, the DNA is TGTGCCAGCAGCCCGAACAGGGCCGCCTACGAGCAGTACTTC.

The gene calls are TRBV11-2 and TRBJ2-3, with 12 bases aligning to TRBD2. CDR1 SGHAT and CDR2 FQNNGV come from the germline V gene. The V gene end was trimmed by 4 bases and the J gene end by 2 bases; junction bases not matched to a gene: 7. CDR3 size: 17 residues. In DNA form, the CDR3 reads TGTGCCAGCAGCTCCACTAGACTAGCGGGGGCCACAGATACGCAGTATTTT. It codes for CASSSTRLAGATDTQYF.

This chain uses TRBV19 with TRBJ1-1; no definite D call. Trimming pared 8 bases from V and 0 bases from J, leaving 13 bases between. This CDR3 is built from 14 residues. CDR1 and CDR2 from the germline V gene are LNHDA and SQIVND (reference sequence). The CDR3 region is CASQAAFMNTEAFF. CDR3 DNA sequence: TGTGCCAGTCAGGCAGCCTTCATGAACACTGAAGCTTTCTTT.